Sequencing of this T cell receptor delta chain was carried out in a study of Vδ1+ human thymocytes (dated by TCRdb to the late 2010s). In terms of the full investigation: mRNA-level TRG and TRD CDR3 repertoires of highly purified Vdelta1+ thymocytes from young children were characterised as a data resource. The multiplex-based CDR3 amplicon strategy had previously been validated against 5'RACE-based CDR3 amplicon generation methods. The study at large found these results: The use of highly purified populations and single-cell validation was advised by the authors, since misinterpretation of bulk repertoire data could be caused by unexpected Vdelta2 sequences. Thymic TRG and TRD repertoires appeared highly polyclonal with Gaussian CDR3 length distributions, unlike oligoclonal peripheral blood repertoires. Because no clustering by age or sex was observed, donors were not stratified by these variables in the analyses. Even though sort purity was high, around 19% of thymic TRD sequences were Vdelta2 (and few were Vdelta3), which was not the case for the peripheral blood Vdelta1+ controls. Donors shared many TRG clonotypes (up to roughly 6.9x10^3), but TRD repertoires were essentially private, with at most 130 shared.

This clone has a handful of counts. Its recognized antigen is unknown. Base quality data are lacking; no much larger clone is found one base away. RNA was isolated using the RNeasy mini kit, and reverse transcription was performed with Superscript III. Multiplex PCR was used to generate CDR3 amplicons, with pooled V-gene forward primers and a constant-region reverse primer carrying Illumina adaptor overhangs. After gel purification, the amplicons were indexed with Nextera index primers during around 8 additional PCR cycles and then purified using AMPure XP beads. Libraries were sequenced on an Illumina MiSeq with paired-end 250 bp reads, dual indexing and about 20% PhiX spike-in. For the original study's pipeline: Reads were quality checked with FastQC, and TRG read pairs were merged with ea-utils fastq-join. Sequences were annotated with IMGT/HighV-QUEST, keeping only productive sequences with unambiguous V-gene assignment; clonotypes were defined by identical CDR3 sequence. VDJtools 1.1.1, tcR 2.2.3, Treemap and vegan Shannon diversity in R 3.4.4 were used for downstream analysis. With CATT, TCRdb called clones again from the public reads; duplicate DNA rows were later joined. The V and J calls were not made by the authors but by TCRdb's processing. The sample has roughly 55,000 delta-chain clones on record, more than 15% of them singletons. The ten largest make up 0.5% of the sample.

Via the germline V gene, CDR1 is TSWWSYY and CDR2 QGS. V is cut by 1 base and J by 0 bases, and the space between the germline ends is 15 bases. The CDR3 goes from the cysteine to the phenylalanine over 17 residues. Left in the record is the CDR3 DNA by itself, 51 bases read in frame from the first base. Thymic samples were depleted of alphabeta T cells, then CD3+ TCRVdelta1+ TCRVdelta2- thymocytes were FACS-sorted. The purity of the sorted Vdelta1+ thymocytes was between roughly 98% and 99.6%. The thymic specimens were obtained from several paediatric patients who were undergoing corrective cardiac surgery and ranged in age from about 5 days to 17 months. After the thymic tissue was dispersed, mononuclear cells were isolated using a Histopaque-1077 density gradient. Staining used anti-TCRVdelta1 clone TS8.2, anti-TCRVdelta2 clone B6, anti-CD3 clone HIT3a and anti-TCRalphabeta clone IP26 antibodies.

Recombination joined TRDV1 with TRDJ1, with the identity of the D gene unclear. Sequencing used Vdelta1+ gamma-delta thymocytes from the thymus. This sample's cell subset or site label indicates: FACS-sorted CD3+ TCRalphabeta- TCRVdelta1+ TCRVdelta2- thymocytes. The TCR sequence derives from a boy less than two years old who had congenital heart surgery. The DNA sequence is TGTGCTCTTGGGGAACCTGGAGTATCCCCGTACACCGATAAACTCATCTTT. The translation is CALGEPGVSPYTDKLIF.